This T cell receptor beta chain was sequenced during a study of T cell responses to AZD1222 COVID-19 vaccine. Findings and limits, study-wide: There were mostly white British donors and more females than males, and clonal diversity was possibly underestimated. All repertoire sampling was performed exclusively after the peak T cell response.

Sequenced by immunoSEQ multiplex PCR; TCRdb stores in-frame clones only, minus some. Of 95,000 to 100,000 clones in the sample, approximately 84% were seen once. As to this clone: Its antigen remains unknown.

Researchers grouped second doses given at about 4 or about 12 weeks into one pool. The TCR originated in an adult who received the AZD1222 COVID-19 vaccine. The sample was peripheral blood, taken 28 days after the second AZD1222 dose.

CDR3 sequence: CASSPHSGPSTEAFF. The CDR3 nucleotides are TGTGCCAGCAGCCCACATTCCGGTCCTTCCACTGAAGCTTTCTTT. The chain combines TRBV9 with TRBJ1-1; D remains unclear. CDR1 is SGDLS, CDR2 YYNGEE, per germline. Deletions cut 4 bases from V and 4 bases from J, with 17 bases between. There are 15 residues in the CDR3.